This TCR beta chain was captured by sequencing in a study of T-cell memory formation after mild COVID-19 (dated by TCRdb to the early 2020s). Notes on the research overall: Most TCR sequence clusters were specific to one of the two donors. Longitudinal TCRalpha and TCRbeta repertoire sequencing tracked T-cell clones expanding and contracting after mild COVID-19 in two donors. The cohort comprised two young, previously healthy adult volunteers, one female and one male.

Data came from an Illumina NovaSeq 6000. TCRalpha and TCRbeta cDNA libraries were constructed by 5'RACE with constant-segment primers, with sample barcodes and unique molecular identifiers being introduced. RNA was extracted from every sample with Trizol reagent. Amplification of the libraries took two PCR steps, and the second step added a second sample barcode plus Illumina TruSeq adapters. Sequencing of libraries was performed on an Illumina NovaSeq with 2 x 150 bp paired-end reads. The original pipeline was this. The reads were demultiplexed and collapsed into UMI-guided consensus sequences using migec v1.2.7. Using mixcr v2.1.11, UMI consensuses were aligned to TRA and TRB V and J templates and then assembled into clonotypes. Expanded or contracted clonotypes were those called significant by both edgeR and NoisET, with noise models trained on biological replicates. For edgeR calls, a false discovery rate-adjusted p below 0.01 and a log2 fold-change threshold of 1 were applied. As an exploratory analysis of dynamics, PCA with hierarchical clustering was applied to max-normalized trajectories of the 1000 most abundant clonotypes. Each responding clone was given a CD4 or CD8 phenotype based on the CD4+ and CD8+ repertoires, which had been sequenced separately. In-frame beta chains were kept once TCRdb had trimmed the public reads at Q25 with fastp and called clones with MiXCR. A single entry per CDR3 protein holds the most common genes and DNA from its merged rows. The V and J calls shown here were made by TCRdb, not taken from the authors' results. In this sample the table shows roughly 550,000 distinct CDR3 sequences, roughly 22% of which occur a single time. The ten biggest clones cover around an eighth of the sample.

General study outcomes and caveats: Contracting CD4+ clones were located mainly in the CM and EM memory subsets, whereas CD8+ clones were found to be enriched in EMRA. Only two mild cases were covered by the study, and larger cohorts that include severe cases with pre-infection samples were considered necessary. From day 15 to 85, contracting clones showed balanced CD4/CD8 phenotypes, whereas a second wave of clones that expanded from day 15 to 37 leaned towards CD4+. Whether the second-wave clones peaking on day 37 were SARS-CoV-2 specific was not confirmed. Some responding clones were detected in pre-infection memory, which suggested that pre-existing cross-reactive memory T cells had joined the SARS-CoV-2 response.

With regard to this clonotype: This clone's antigen is unknown. No base quality values were provided; no much bigger clone lies one nucleotide off.

The CDR3 starts with the cysteine, ends with the phenylalanine, and has 13 residues. CDR3 DNA only is kept here, 39 bases in frame from base 1. From a lookup of the germline V gene (reference sequence), CDR1 and CDR2 are MNHEY and SMNVEV. The V and J ends are trimmed by 0 bases and 6 bases, leaving 8 bases between them. PBMCs were isolated by Ficoll-Paque density gradient centrifugation. This receptor chain uses TRBV27 and TRBJ1-2, with the D gene not confidently named. This receptor was identified in an adult woman who had mild COVID-19 (a few samples of this study predate the infection). The sample titles of this study are shuffled in the database, so cell type and time point are left out; the donor was told from shared clones. The sample taken for sequencing was PBMCs or a T cell subset sorted from them (not recorded which). The CDR3 region has the sequence CASSLSFLDGYTF. The nucleotide sequence reads TGTGCCAGCAGTTTATCGTTCCTCGATGGCTACACCTTC.